This T cell receptor (beta chain) is from a study of spatial heterogeneity in lung cancer (dated by TCRdb to between 2018 and 2021). As for the study more broadly: Beta-chain transcripts were consistently detected in greater numbers than alpha-chain transcripts, which likely reflected higher beta-chain transcript abundance. In the raw uncorrected reads, each unique combination of TCR and UMI appeared more than ten times on average. The study linked features of the TCR repertoire to counts of nonsynonymous mutations, which were determined by whole-exome sequencing of tumor tissue. At surgery, both alpha and beta chains were TCR-sequenced in around 240 tumor regions, fewer than 65 matched nontumor lung samples and a few dozen PBMC samples. In non-small cell lung cancer, the study quantitatively compared TCR alpha and beta repertoires across several tumor regions, matched nontumor lung, and blood.

The intended sense of this specimen's time point label: sample taken at primary tumor resection. Samples were obtained from around 72 patients with early-stage, untreated non-small cell lung cancer from the lung TRACERx cohort. For TCR sequencing, whole RNA was extracted from tumor and nontumor lung tissue, or from cryopreserved PBMC samples, and no cell sorting was done. A patient was chosen for TCR sequencing only when enough RNA was available from at least two tumor regions. Spanning cysteine to phenylalanine, the CDR3 consists of 14 amino acids. Of all the DNA, just the CDR3 is kept, 42 bases in frame from base 1. CDR1 MNHEY and CDR2 SVGEGT were looked up in the germline V gene. The V and J ends are trimmed by 6 bases and 2 bases, leaving 13 bases between them. Library preparation used 5' RACE. Sequencing took place on a NextSeq 500. To allow correction of PCR and sequencing errors, the TCR library protocol tagged every TCR cDNA molecule with a unique molecular identifier. Concerning the study's data processing: TCR identification, UMI-based error correction and CDR3 extraction were performed with Decombinator tools. TCRs above a frequency of 2 per 1,000, corresponding to the top 1% of the tumor frequency distribution, were defined as expanded. Rényi diversity was computed with the R vegan package after subsampling each repertoire 100 times to 5,000 TCRs. CDR3 similarity networks were built from amino acid triplet string-kernel similarity, connecting CDR3s with pairwise similarity above 0.82. The public reads were reprocessed in TCRdb via fastp at Q25 and MiXCR, keeping in-frame beta chains. Entries are consolidated by CDR3 protein sequence, retaining the most common genes and DNA. Here the V and J calls rest on TCRdb's processing, not on the authors' analysis. This sample is represented by 35,000 to 45,000 distinct CDR3 sequences; roughly 5.2% of them were singletons. The ten largest clones represent 25% to 30% of the sample.

Overall results and qualifications from the work: Ubiquitous expanded tumor TCRs were found in blood more often at tumor resection than at routine follow-up. Additional single-cell paired TCR alpha and beta sequencing was considered necessary to confirm, at a functional level, the hypothesis that regional TCRs recognize regional mutations.

There are many counts of this clonotype. No cognate antigen has been identified for it. The input lacks base qualities; no much larger clone sits a single base away. The sequence joins TRBV6-2 or TRBV6-3 to TRBJ2-5, and perhaps TRBD2 as D gene, on 6 matching bases. The receptor was isolated from a female donor with early-stage non-small cell lung cancer. The specimen was PBMCs, collected at surgery. The CDR3 corresponds to CASRYPGLQETQYF. The sequenced DNA is TGTGCCAGCAGATATCCAGGACTACAAGAGACCCAGTACTTC.